Included here is one T cell receptor beta chain sequence, with context. The data stem from a study of blood T cell repertoires in COVID-19. Turning to the study itself: Samples of COVID-19 (acute and convalescent) were obtained from the United States, Italy and Spain. Sample material is recorded as cDNA or gDNA derived from T cells, B-cell-depleted T cells, or PBMCs.

Per the germline V gene, CDR1 is SGHVS and CDR2 is FNYEAQ. The CDR3 length is 20 residues. Trimming stripped 1 base from V and 7 bases from J, with 32 bases between. Original data processing: How many nucleated cells were present was estimated from reference gene primer amplification. TCRdb keeps only in-frame clones here, not all; method: immunoSEQ multiplex PCR. V and J calls plus clone size are reproduced from that table; the DNA served to infer D and trimming. Here the sample spans tens of thousands of clones, 88% being singletons. This chain joins TRBV7-6 and TRBJ2-7; weak D call: TRBD1 (6 bases). The TCR was taken from a man aged 65 to 79 in a cohort sampled during active COVID-19. Sequenced sample: peripheral blood. CDR3: CASSLVAPGARARTVSEQYF. The CDR3 DNA follows: TGTGCCAGCAGCTTAGTAGCCCCCGGGGCCCGGGCCCGGACAGTCTCGGAGCAGTACTTC.